One and the same sample provided the 27 T cell receptor beta chains below, sequenced in a study of read filtering for tumor transcriptome and immune sequencing. The library was built from roughly 400 ng RNA with molecular barcoded adaptors for alpha/delta and beta/gamma chains. TCRdb processed the reads anew with MiXCR; each CDR3 protein has one entry. The table shows approximately 40,000 distinct CDR3 sequences, with roughly an eighth occurring only once. Sequencing was performed on a population of CD138-negative cells sorted from bone marrow. The receptors were sampled from a donor aged 40 or over with multiple myeloma.

For this clonotype: A read error may be the cause here, since a much bigger clone is one base away. This rearrangement joins TRBV30 to TRBJ2-2; D remains unclear. This CDR3 has 12 residues. V lost 5 bases, J lost 2 bases, and 6 bases lay in between. Germline assignment: CDR1 GTSNPN and CDR2 SVGIG (reference sequence). The CDR3 here is CAWERNTGELFF. CDR3 nucleotide sequence: TGTGCCTGGGAGAGAAACACCGGGGAGCTGTTTTTT.

This clonotype was observed a handful of times. In nucleotides, the CDR3 is TGTGCCAGCACTAACCCAGGCGGGAGACCAGCCAACGTTGAGCAGTTCTTC. Protein sequence: CASTNPGGRPANVEQFF. This chain joins TRBV12-3 or TRBV12-4 and TRBJ2-1; 7 nucleotides align to TRBD2. Trimming cost V 7 bases and J 9 bases; bases outside gene matches: 21. This CDR3 comprises 17 residues.

The chain carries TRBV18 and TRBJ2-7; D is ambiguous. This CDR3 has 12 amino acids. CDR1 is KGHSH, CDR2 LQKENI, per germline. V was pared by 2 bases and J by 3 bases, with 5 bases between. The CDR3 spells CASSPIGYEQYF. DNA for the CDR3: TGTGCCAGCTCACCAATAGGCTACGAGCAGTACTTC.

The table lists this clonotype with many counts. The chain couples TRBV28 to TRBJ1-1; D is perhaps TRBD1 (5 bases). Germline CDR1 is MDHEN and CDR2 is SYDVKM. The CDR3 runs to 13 residues. V was shortened by 4 bases and J by 7 bases, with 13 bases between the two germline ends. The CDR3 here is CASSYHRSGEAFF. The DNA for the CDR3 is TGTGCCAGCAGTTATCACAGGAGCGGTGAAGCTTTCTTT. The whole variable domain, remainder taken from reference TRBV28 and TRBJ1-1, is DVKVTQSSRYLVKRTGEKVFLECVQDMDHENMFWYRQDPGLGLRLIYFSYDVKMKEKGDIPEGYSVSREKKERFSLILESASTNQTSMYLCASSYHRSGEAFFGQGTRLTVV.

J is TRBJ2-2 and V is TRBV25-1, with 12 bases matching TRBD1. The trim removed 6 bases at V and 2 bases at J, leaving 1 base unmatched. Germline CDR1 MGHDK, CDR2 SYGVNS. CDR3 length: 15 amino acids. CDR3 in amino acids: CASRGTGGNTGELFF. The CDR3 DNA reads as TGTGCCAGCAGGGGGACAGGGGGCAACACCGGGGAGCTGTTTTTT.

The chain has TRBV20-1 and TRBJ1-2, with unresolved D. The length of the CDR3 is 13 residues. Trimming took 2 bases from V and 5 from J, leaving 12 bases between them. Per germline, CDR1 DFQATT and CDR2 SNEGSKA (reference sequence). As DNA, the CDR3 is TGCAGTGCTAGACAGCCGTCGGAATATGGCTACACCTTC. It yields the protein CSARQPSEYGYTF.

With regard to this clonotype: The CDR3 does not end in the conserved phenylalanine or tryptophan, so this is likely a read error. The V call is TRBV19, the J call TRBJ2-5, with TRBD2 matching 11 bases. The CDR3 runs to 16 residues. Germline CDR1 reads LNHDA; CDR2 reads SQIVND (reference sequence). The V and J ends lost 4 bases and 5 bases, in that order; junction bases with no gene match: 9. The CDR3 region has the DNA TGTGCCAGTAGTACCAGAAGACTAGCGGGAATTGAGACCCAGTACCTC. As protein: CASSTRRLAGIETQYL.

The table lists this clonotype with many counts. The chain is built from TRBV3-1 and TRBJ1-5, with TRBD1 matching 10 bases. Germline V lookup: CDR1 LGHDT, CDR2 YNNKEL (reference sequence). This CDR3 has 17 residues. V shed 2 bases and J 6 bases; nucleotides not matched to a gene: 10. The chain's CDR3 is CASSQSWGQGLPQPQHF. CDR3 bases: TGTGCCAGCAGCCAATCATGGGGACAGGGGCTGCCTCAGCCCCAGCATTTT. Variable domain in full (rest from reference TRBV3-1 and TRBJ1-5): DTAVSQTPKYLVTQMGNDKSIKCEQNLGHDTMYWYKQDSKKFLKIMFSYNNKELIINETVPNRFSPKSPDKAHLNLHINSLELGDSAVYFCASSQSWGQGLPQPQHFGDGTRLSIL.

The chain recombines TRBV19 with TRBJ2-1; either TRBD1 or TRBD2 may supply D (5 bases each). The length of the CDR3 is 13 residues. Germline V gene sequence: CDR1 LNHDA, CDR2 SQIVND (reference sequence). Trimming removed 1 base at V and 8 bases at J, with 9 bases between. The CDR3 region has the DNA TGTGCCAGTAGTATAGTTCGAGGGGATGAGCAGTTCTTC. Its translation: CASSIVRGDEQFF.

This clonotype was counted many times. This chain's CDR3 is CASSSLANTGELFF. CDR3 bases: TGTGCCAGCAGTTCCCTCGCGAACACCGGGGAGCTGTTTTTT. V and J are TRBV6-5 and TRBJ2-2, with unresolved D. V lost 4 bases to trimming and J lost 0 bases, with 6 bases between them. Germline V gene sequence: CDR1 MNHEY, CDR2 SVGAGI. The CDR3 length is 14 residues.

Notes on this clonotype: Given a much more abundant clone one base away, this may be a read error. J is TRBJ2-2 and V is TRBV18; 9 nucleotides agree with TRBD2. Germline V gives CDR1 KGHSH, CDR2 LQKENI. The CDR3 sequence is 13 residues long. CDR3 sequence (DNA): TGTGCCGGCGGACTAGCGAACACCGGGGAGCTGCTTTTT. It encodes CAGGLANTGELLF. The variable domain in full, with the rest retrieved from reference TRBV18 and TRBJ2-2, is NAGVMQNPRHLVRRRGQEARLRCSPMKGHSHVYWYRQLPEEGLKFMVYLQKENIIDESGMPKERFSAEFPKEGPSILRIQQVVRGDSAAYFCAGGLANTGELLFGEGSRLTVL.

This clonotype is categorized as medium-sized (0.01 to 0.1%). V gene TRBV2 combines with J gene TRBJ2-7; TRBD1 might be the D (6 bases). V lost 6 bases and J lost 4, with 16 bases in between. This CDR3 comprises 14 residues. Germline V gene data show CDR1 as SNHLY and CDR2 as FYNNEI. CDR3 coding DNA: TGTGCCAGCAGAACCGGGACACAGTCATACGAGCAGTACTTC. This gives the protein CASRTGTQSYEQYF.

This clonotype has a count of ten or more. V and J are TRBV20-1 and TRBJ1-1; 10 nucleotides match TRBD1. The CDR3 is 18 residues long. CDR1 is DFQATT, CDR2 SNEGSKA, per germline (reference sequence). The ends lost 1 base at V and 2 bases at J; junction bases unmatched: 13. The CDR3, as DNA: TGCAGTGCTAGAGGCCGGGGGACAGGGGCCTCTGGAAACACTGAAGCTTTCTTT. Amino acid sequence: CSARGRGTGASGNTEAFF.

This clonotype showed up many times. The chain uses TRBV23-1 and TRBJ1-5; D may be TRBD1 (6 bases). TRBV23-1 is an open reading frame whose function is uncertain. The CDR3 sequence is 15 residues long. Trimming pared 5 bases from V and 5 bases from J, leaving 16 bases between. CDR3 nucleotides: TGCGCCAGCAGTGCAGGGGTACCGTGGCATCAGCCCCAGCATTTT. Translated: CASSAGVPWHQPQHF.

This clonotype is termed medium-sized. V usage is TRBV29-1 and J usage is TRBJ2-1; D unclear. Trimming stripped 8 bases from V and 0 bases from J, with 8 bases between. The germline V gene has CDR1 SQVTM and CDR2 ANQGSEA. The CDR3 totals 12 residues. The CDR3, as DNA: TGCAGCACGTGGAGCTCCTACAATGAGCAGTTCTTC. Translating it yields CSTWSSYNEQFF.

This clonotype turned up a few times. The conserved final phenylalanine or tryptophan is absent from the CDR3, which likely points to a read error. The rearrangement joins TRBV4-3 to TRBJ2-3; 8 bases are a match to TRBD2. The CDR3 is 15 residues long. J was trimmed by 6 bases and V by 0 bases; bases with no gene match: 5. CDR1 is LGHNA, CDR2 YSLEER, per germline. CDR3 nucleotides: TGCGCCAGCAGCCAAGAAGCGGGAGTAGGGGATACGCAGTATATT. Translated: CASSQEAGVGDTQYI.

This clonotype appeared once. This chain joins TRBV18 and TRBJ2-5; TRBD1 aligns across 7 bases. CDR3 length: 16 residues. Germline CDR1 reads KGHSH; CDR2 reads LQKENI. V trimming: 3 bases; J trimming: 3 bases; junction bases outside the gene matches: 10. The CDR3 nucleotides are TGTGCCAGCTCACCGATAACCGGGACAGATAAAGAGACCCAGTACTTC. It codes for CASSPITGTDKETQYF.

This clonotype is large in the sample. J is TRBJ2-1 and V is TRBV6-2 or TRBV6-3; perhaps TRBD2 as D (6 bases). Looked up from germline, CDR1 is MNHEY and CDR2 is SVGEGT. The CDR3 loop spans 14 amino acids. V lost 6 bases and J 4 bases, leaving 13 bases between the germline ends. The CDR3 sequence is CASSKGSGYNEQFF. The DNA for the CDR3 is TGTGCCAGCAGCAAGGGTAGCGGTTACAATGAGCAGTTCTTC.

This clonotype was counted at least ten times. This chain links TRBV20-1 with TRBJ2-2, with 10 bases fitting TRBD2. J lost 4 bases, V lost 2 bases, and 7 bases had no gene match. Germline V gene sequence: CDR1 DFQATT, CDR2 SNEGSKA (reference sequence). The length of the CDR3 is 16 residues. The CDR3 nucleotides are TGCAGTGCTAGATATACTAGCGGGATGGGCACCGGGGAGCTGTTTTTT. Translation gives CSARYTSGMGTGELFF.

At least ten counts were recorded for this clonotype. The chain employs TRBV6-1 and TRBJ2-7; 7 bases map to TRBD2. Per germline, CDR1 MNHNS and CDR2 SASEGT. V lost 5 bases and J lost 5; bases outside the gene matches: 12. The CDR3 has 15 amino acids. The CDR3 bases are TGTGCCAGCAGTACAACCTGGGAGGGTTTCAACGAGCAGTACTTC. Its translation: CASSTTWEGFNEQYF.

This clonotype was detected many times. The genes are TRBV7-8 and TRBJ2-2; maybe TRBD2 (5 bases). CDR3 length: 15 residues. Per germline, CDR1 SGHVS and CDR2 FQNEAQ. Trimming took off 0 bases at V and 3 bases at J, with 8 bases between the two ends. CDR3 sequence: CASSLAGADTGELFF. In DNA, the CDR3 is TGTGCCAGCAGCTTAGCGGGAGCTGACACCGGGGAGCTGTTTTTT.

This clonotype was detected ten times or more. V usage is TRBV28 and J usage is TRBJ2-5, with 13 bases identical to TRBD2. This CDR3 contains 16 residues. V trimming: 5 bases; J trimming: 5 bases; junction bases outside the gene matches: 8. Germline CDR1 reads MDHEN; CDR2 reads SYDVKM. This CDR3 is CASSTRTSGSWETQYF. Written as DNA, the CDR3 is TGTGCCAGCAGTACCCGGACTAGCGGGAGTTGGGAGACCCAGTACTTC.

Points on this clonotype: A junction end diverges from the germline sequence, so it may reflect a read error. V usage is TRBV11-2 and J usage is TRBJ1-3; no definite D call. Germline V CDR1 and CDR2: SGHAT, FQNNGV. The CDR3 totals 17 residues. The CDR3 sequence: CAGSLHTTGSSGNTIYF. The CDR3 nucleotides are TGTGCCGGCAGCTTACATACCACGGGATCCTCTGGAAACACCATATATTTT. Filled out from reference TRBV11-2 and TRBJ1-3, the complete variable domain reads EAGVAQSPRYKIIEKRQSVAFWCNPISGHATLYWYQQILGQGPKLLIQFQNNGVVDDSQLPKDRFSAERLKGVDSTLKIQPAKLEDSAVYLCAGSLHTTGSSGNTIYFGEGSWLTVV.

This clonotype came up a few times. V usage is TRBV24-1 and J usage is TRBJ2-1; no clear D gene. Trimming shortened V by 3 bases and J by 5 bases, and 7 bases separated the two germline ends. In germline, CDR1 is KGHDR, CDR2 SFDVKD. This CDR3 is 13 amino acids long. The chain's CDR3 is CATSDEHNNEQFF. CDR3 DNA sequence: TGTGCCACCAGTGATGAACACAACAATGAGCAGTTCTTC.

The table lists this clonotype with many counts. The chain joins TRBV2 to TRBJ2-2; a weak D match, TRBD1 (5 bases). There are 13 residues in the CDR3. Trimming removed 9 bases from V and 4 bases from J, with 12 bases in between. The germline CDR1 and CDR2 sequences are SNHLY and FYNNEI. CDR3 in amino acids: CASRTPVTGELFF. The CDR3 DNA reads as TGTGCCAGTAGGACACCGGTCACCGGGGAGCTGTTTTTT. Together with reference TRBV2 and TRBJ2-2, the CDR3 gives the full variable domain: EPEVTQTPSHQVTQMGQEVILRCVPISNHLYFYWYRQILGQKVEFLVSFYNNEISEKSEIFDDQFSVERPDGSNFTLKIRSTKLEDSAMYFCASRTPVTGELFFGEGSRLTVL.

Ten or more counts support this clonotype. The missing conserved phenylalanine or tryptophan at the end of this CDR3 makes a read error likely. The limits of the CDR3 on the DNA are not certain, so only TCRdb's listed CDR3 is given. This chain links TRBV30 with TRBJ2-7; the table's D call of TRBD2 was not tested on the DNA. Termini included, the CDR3 measures 15 amino acids. The germline gives CDR1 GTSNPN, CDR2 SVGIG (reference sequence). CDR3 residues: CAWSVLGGDSLKTHL.

Concerning this clonotype itself: At one end the junction does not follow the germline gene, possibly because of a read error. The V call is TRBV19, the J call TRBJ2-4; weak D call: TRBD2 (5 bases). Germline CDR1 reads LNHDA; CDR2 reads SQIVND (reference sequence). This CDR3 contains 13 residues. CDR3 sequence (DNA): TGTGCCGGTAGTATAGACGGGGAGAACATTCAGTACTTC. This encodes CAGSIDGENIQYF.